Below, 20 T cell receptor beta chains from the same sample are listed, as sequenced in a study of regulatory T cells in long-lasting Graves disease. Construction of TCR beta libraries relied on iRepertoire HTBI primers and on Arm-PCR targeting CDR3 regions. MiXCR, run by TCRdb on the multiplex PCR reads, gives a single entry per CDR3 protein. The sample holds around 420,000 distinct CDR3 sequences, 15% to 17% seen once. Time point specified: newly diagnosed GD, antithyroid drugs for less than 3 months. Researchers made the TCR library from RNA that was extracted from PBMCs. The sample consisted of peripheral blood mononuclear cells (PBMCs), taken at new diagnosis, from a patient treated with antithyroid drugs. The receptors come from a female donor with Graves disease.

The rearrangement uses TRBV5-4 and TRBJ2-6, with TRBD2 identical over 13 bases. Germline trimming cut 4 bases from V and 1 base from J; bases unmatched to any gene: 2. This CDR3 comprises 17 residues. CDR1 and CDR2 from the germline V gene are SGHNT and YYREEE (reference sequence). CDR3 nucleotides: TGTGCCAGCAGCGGGGGACTAGCGGGGTCTGGGGCCAACGTCCTGACTTTC. This translates into CASSGGLAGSGANVLTF. The variable domain in full, with the rest retrieved from reference TRBV5-4 and TRBJ2-6, is ETGVTQSPTHLIKTRGQQVTLRCSSQSGHNTVSWYQQALGQGPQFIFQYYREEENGRGNFPPRFSGLQFPNYSSELNVNALELDDSALYLCASSGGLAGSGANVLTFGAGSRLTVL.

This clonotype was recorded at least ten times. The rearrangement links TRBV20-1 to TRBJ2-7; 10 bases agree with TRBD2. With 3 bases clipped from V and 2 bases from J, the junction kept 7 bases outside the gene matches. In germline, CDR1 is DFQATT, CDR2 SNEGSKA (reference sequence). The CDR3 has 15 amino acids. The CDR3 loop reads CSASSRTSGTYEQYF. In DNA form, the CDR3 reads TGCAGTGCTAGTTCCAGGACTAGCGGCACCTACGAGCAGTACTTC.

The table lists this clonotype with many counts. This rearrangement joins TRBV12-3 or TRBV12-4 to TRBJ1-5, with a tentative D call TRBD1 (5 bases). CDR3 size: 14 residues. Trimming left V 2 bases short and J 7 bases short, with 12 bases between. The CDR3 region has the DNA TGTGCCAGCAGTTTACTCGGGGGTTACCAGCCCCAGCATTTT. Residues: CASSLLGGYQPQHF.

This clonotype has at least ten counts. CDR3 sequence reads: CASSAVGSPDYGYTF. The CDR3 coding sequence is TGTGCCAGCAGTGCGGTTGGGTCGCCGGACTATGGCTACACCTTC. The chain has TRBV27 and TRBJ1-2; D is unclear. The CDR3 extends over 15 amino acids. The germline V gene has CDR1 MNHEY and CDR2 SMNVEV (reference sequence). Trimming removed 5 bases from V and 3 bases from J, with 16 bases in between.

This clonotype was recorded at least ten times. The V gene is TRBV12-3 or TRBV12-4, the J gene TRBJ2-5; the D call may be TRBD1 or TRBD2 (7 bases each). The CDR3 sequence is 16 residues long. V gave up 8 bases and J gave up 7 bases, with 26 bases separating them. The DNA for the CDR3 is TGTGCCAGCGGGAGGGGGTCCGGGACAGAGACAAGGACCCAGTACTTC. This encodes CASGRGSGTETRTQYF.

The CDR3 DNA follows: TGTGCCAGCAGCCCTCCCTCGGACAGGGGGTATGGCTACACCTTC. The encoded protein is CASSPPSDRGYGYTF. The rearrangement uses TRBV7-9 and TRBJ1-2, with 10 bases identical to TRBD1. Germline CDR1 is SEHNR and CDR2 is FQNEAQ (reference sequence). The CDR3 is 15 amino acids. With V trimmed by 5 bases and J by 5 bases, 8 bases remained unmatched.

This clonotype was seen ten or more times. The rearrangement links TRBV11-2 to TRBJ1-5; tentative D call: TRBD1 (5 bases). There are 15 residues in the CDR3. CDR1 and CDR2 (germline): SGHAT, FQNNGV. V dropped 4 bases and J dropped 1 base, with 11 bases sitting between them. The CDR3 DNA reads TGTGCCAGCAGCTCCCAGGGCCTGAGCAATCAGCCCCAGCATTTT. This encodes CASSSQGLSNQPQHF.

The gene calls are TRBV30 and TRBJ1-6, with D perhaps matching TRBD1 (5 bases). Trimming stripped 0 bases from V and 14 bases from J, with 17 bases between. The CDR3 length is 14 residues. Germline CDR1 reads GTSNPN; CDR2 reads SVGIG (reference sequence). In DNA, the CDR3 is TGTGCCTGGAGTGTAGGAGACCGGGGCCCATCCCTCCACTTT. It yields the protein CAWSVGDRGPSLHF.

This clonotype was detected ten times or more. CDR3 protein: CASTPRSRHSGIQETQYF. The DNA of the CDR3 is TGTGCCAGCACCCCCCGGTCTCGTCATAGCGGGATTCAGGAGACCCAGTACTTC. The gene calls are TRBV27 and TRBJ2-5; 8 nucleotides agree with TRBD2. This CDR3 has 18 residues. The germline V gene has CDR1 MNHEY and CDR2 SMNVEV (reference sequence). J was trimmed by 5 bases and V by 7 bases; bases with no gene match: 21.

The chain employs TRBV6-2 or TRBV6-3 and TRBJ2-3; perhaps TRBD1 as D (5 bases). CDR3 length equals 11 residues. CDR1 and CDR2 (germline): MNHEY, SVGEGT. The germline V and J ends were trimmed by 8 bases and 9 bases, with 12 bases remaining between them. The chain's CDR3 is CASSTTVTQYF. The CDR3 nucleotides are TGTGCCAGCTCCACGACAGTAACGCAGTATTTT.

This clonotype showed up many times. The J gene is TRBJ2-1, the V gene TRBV11-2; 7 bases match TRBD2. Germline values: CDR1 SGHAT, CDR2 FQNNGV. The ends lost 2 bases at V and 10 bases at J; junction bases unmatched: 8. The CDR3 length is 14 residues. In nucleotides, the CDR3 is TGTGCCAGCAGCTTAACGACGGGAGGCGAGGAGCAGTTCTTC. It encodes CASSLTTGGEEQFF.

This clonotype was observed at least ten times. The V and J genes are TRBV12-3 or TRBV12-4 and TRBJ2-3; 12 bases are shared with TRBD2. With 4 bases clipped from V and 4 bases from J, the junction kept 9 bases outside the gene matches. This CDR3 comprises 17 residues. CDR3 amino acids: CASSYTTSGSFSDTQYF. The CDR3 coding sequence is TGTGCCAGCAGTTATACGACTAGCGGGAGTTTTTCAGATACGCAGTATTTT.

Of note for this clonotype: Possible read error: a much larger clone is one base away. The chain uses TRBV28 and TRBJ2-7; 11 bases align to TRBD1. From germline, CDR1 is MDHEN and CDR2 SYDVKM. This CDR3 is built from 15 residues. Trimming took 10 bases from V and 7 from J; bases not matched to a gene: 15. CDR3 sequence reads: CATESGQGAYNEQYF. Written as DNA, the CDR3 is TGTGCCACCGAAAGTGGACAGGGGGCATACAATGAGCAGTACTTC.

This clonotype appeared many times. The rearrangement uses TRBV7-9 and TRBJ2-2; the D is unclear. Germline CDR1 and CDR2: SEHNR and FQNEAQ (reference sequence). The ends were cut back, 5 bases at V and 3 bases at J, with 4 bases in the middle. The CDR3 spans 12 residues. CDR3 residues: CASSIDTGELFF. The DNA for the CDR3 is TGTGCCAGCAGCATAGACACCGGGGAGCTGTTTTTT.

The chain uses TRBV20-1 and TRBJ1-5; tentative D call: TRBD1 (5 bases). The CDR3 totals 12 residues. Between the trimmed V and J ends, which lost 3 bases and 5 bases, there was a span of 8 bases. In germline, CDR1 is DFQATT, CDR2 SNEGSKA (reference sequence). Here the CDR3 DNA reads TGCAGTGCTAGCCGGGGGGATCAGCCCCAGCATTTT. It encodes CSASRGDQPQHF.

This clonotype has a count of ten or more. This chain's CDR3 is CASSLGGHNNQPQHF. The CDR3 coding sequence is TGTGCCAGCAGCTTGGGGGGACACAACAATCAGCCCCAGCATTTT. The J gene is TRBJ1-5, the V gene TRBV5-4; D is perhaps TRBD1 (6 bases). The CDR3 loop spans 15 amino acids. V was pared by 0 bases and J by 3 bases, with 10 bases between. CDR1 and CDR2 from the germline V gene are SGHNT and YYREEE (reference sequence).

With respect to this clonotype: A read error is possible here, since a much larger clone lies one base away. V and J are TRBV7-9 and TRBJ1-2; tentatively, D is TRBD1 (5 bases). Germline V lookup: CDR1 SEHNR, CDR2 FQNEAQ (reference sequence). This CDR3 spans 11 amino acids. CDR3 coding DNA: TGTGCCAGCAGACTCGGGGCTGGCTACATCTTC. This encodes CASRLGAGYIF.

This clonotype was detected many times. This rearrangement joins TRBV7-9 to TRBJ1-1; a weak D match, TRBD1 (5 bases). Trimming left V 5 bases short and J 3 bases short, with 7 bases between. This CDR3 spans 12 amino acids. Looked up from germline, CDR1 is SEHNR and CDR2 is FQNEAQ (reference sequence). The CDR3 DNA follows: TGTGCCAGCAGCGACAGCGACACTGAAGCTTTCTTT. It encodes CASSDSDTEAFF.

This clonotype was detected ten times or more. The chain has TRBV24-1 and TRBJ1-2; D unresolved. The germline V gene encodes CDR1 KGHDR and CDR2 SFDVKD. Trimming removed 4 bases from V and 4 bases from J, with 12 bases in between. There are 14 residues in the CDR3. The chain's CDR3 is CATSDPGIGYGYTF. CDR3 nucleotides: TGTGCCACCAGTGACCCCGGAATCGGCTATGGCTACACCTTC.

This clonotype was counted at least ten times. The V gene is TRBV6-1, the J gene TRBJ2-1; 13 positions match TRBD2. The trim removed 5 bases at V and 7 bases at J, leaving 5 bases unmatched. CDR1 and CDR2 from the germline V gene are MNHNS and SASEGT. CDR3 size: 15 residues. The CDR3 DNA follows: TGTGCCAGCAGTACGTGGACTAGCGGGAGAAATGAGCAGTTCTTC. Protein product: CASSTWTSGRNEQFF.